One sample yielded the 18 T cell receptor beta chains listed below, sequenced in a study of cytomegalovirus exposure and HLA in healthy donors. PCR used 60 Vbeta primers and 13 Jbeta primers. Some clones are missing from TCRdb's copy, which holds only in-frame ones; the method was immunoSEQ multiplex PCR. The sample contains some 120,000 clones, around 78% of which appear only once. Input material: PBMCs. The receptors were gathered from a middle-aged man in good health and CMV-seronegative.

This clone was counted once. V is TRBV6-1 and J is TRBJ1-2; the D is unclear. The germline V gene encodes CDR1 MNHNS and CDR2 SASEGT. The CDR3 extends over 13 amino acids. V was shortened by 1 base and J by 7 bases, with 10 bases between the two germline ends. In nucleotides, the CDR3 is TGTGCCAGCAGTGAAGTAACTCGGGGTGGCTACACCTTC. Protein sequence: CASSEVTRGGYTF.

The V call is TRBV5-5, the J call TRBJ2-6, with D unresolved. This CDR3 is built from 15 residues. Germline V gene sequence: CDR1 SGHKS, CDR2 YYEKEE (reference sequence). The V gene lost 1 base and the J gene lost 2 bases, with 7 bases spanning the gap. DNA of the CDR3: TGTGCCAGCAGCTTGACGGGTGCTGGGGCCAACGTCCTGACTTTC. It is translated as CASSLTGAGANVLTF.

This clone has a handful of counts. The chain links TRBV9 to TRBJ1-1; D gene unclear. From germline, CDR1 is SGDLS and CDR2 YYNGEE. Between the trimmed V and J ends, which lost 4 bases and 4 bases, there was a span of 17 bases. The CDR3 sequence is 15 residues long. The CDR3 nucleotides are TGTGCCAGCAGCTCCCAGGCCGAGGGCGGCACTGAAGCTTTCTTT. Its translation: CASSSQAEGGTEAFF.

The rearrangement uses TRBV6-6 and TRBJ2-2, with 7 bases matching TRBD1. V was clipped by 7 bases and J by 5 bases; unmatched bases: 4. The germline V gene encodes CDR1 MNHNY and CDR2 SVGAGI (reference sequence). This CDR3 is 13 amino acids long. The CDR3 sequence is CASTEQGTGELFF. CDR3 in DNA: TGTGCCAGCACCGAACAGGGGACCGGGGAGCTGTTTTTT.

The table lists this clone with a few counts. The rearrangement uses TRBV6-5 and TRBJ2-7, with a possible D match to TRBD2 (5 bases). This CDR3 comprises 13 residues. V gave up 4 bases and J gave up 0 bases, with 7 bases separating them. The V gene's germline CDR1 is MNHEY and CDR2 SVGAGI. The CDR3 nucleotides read TGTGCCAGCAGTTTTGGGAGCTCCTACGAGCAGTACTTC. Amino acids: CASSFGSSYEQYF.

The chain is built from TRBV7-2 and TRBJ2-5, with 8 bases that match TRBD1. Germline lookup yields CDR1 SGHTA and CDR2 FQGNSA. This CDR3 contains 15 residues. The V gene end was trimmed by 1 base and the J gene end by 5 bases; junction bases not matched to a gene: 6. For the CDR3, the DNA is TGTGCCAGCAGCTTAGGCCAGGGGGCTATCGAGACCCAGTACTTC. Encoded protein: CASSLGQGAIETQYF. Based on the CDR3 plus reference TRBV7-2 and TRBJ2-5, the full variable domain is GAGVSQSPSNKVTEKGKDVELRCDPISGHTALYWYRQSLGQGLEFLIYFQGNSAPDKSGLPSDRFSAERTGGSVSTLTIQRTQQEDSAVYLCASSLGQGAIETQYFGPGTRLLVL.

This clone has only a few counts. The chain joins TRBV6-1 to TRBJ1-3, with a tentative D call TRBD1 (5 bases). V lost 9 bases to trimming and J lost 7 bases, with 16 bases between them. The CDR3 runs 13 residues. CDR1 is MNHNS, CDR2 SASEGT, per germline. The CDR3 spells CASQYGGPNTIYF. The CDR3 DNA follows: TGTGCCAGTCAGTACGGGGGACCGAACACCATATATTTT.

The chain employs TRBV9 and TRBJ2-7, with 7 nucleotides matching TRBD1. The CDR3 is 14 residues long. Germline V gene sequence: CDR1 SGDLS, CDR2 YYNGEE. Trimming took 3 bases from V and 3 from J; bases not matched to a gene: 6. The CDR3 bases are TGTGCCAGCAGCGGACAGGGTGGCGGCTACGAGCAGTACTTC. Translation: CASSGQGGGYEQYF.

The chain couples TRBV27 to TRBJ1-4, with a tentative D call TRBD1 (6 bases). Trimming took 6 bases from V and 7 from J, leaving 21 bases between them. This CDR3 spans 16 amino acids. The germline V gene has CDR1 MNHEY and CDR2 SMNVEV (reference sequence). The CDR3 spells CASRSTSGVVSEKLFF. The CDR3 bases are TGTGCCAGCAGATCTACATCAGGGGTCGTAAGTGAAAAACTGTTTTTT.

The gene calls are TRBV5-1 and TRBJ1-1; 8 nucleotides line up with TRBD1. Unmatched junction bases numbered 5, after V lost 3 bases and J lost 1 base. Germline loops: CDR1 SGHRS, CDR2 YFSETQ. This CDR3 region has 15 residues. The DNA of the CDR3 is TGCGCCAGCAGCTCGCAAACAGGGGGGAACACTGAAGCTTTCTTT. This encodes CASSSQTGGNTEAFF.

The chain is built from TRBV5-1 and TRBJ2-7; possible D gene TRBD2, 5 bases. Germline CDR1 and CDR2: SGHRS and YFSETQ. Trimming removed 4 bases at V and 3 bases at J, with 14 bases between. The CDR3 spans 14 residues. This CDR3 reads CASSKEAANYEQYF. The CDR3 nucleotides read TGCGCCAGCAGCAAGGAGGCCGCAAACTACGAGCAGTACTTC. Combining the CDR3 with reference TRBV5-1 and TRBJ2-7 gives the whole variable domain KAGVTQTPRYLIKTRGQQVTLSCSPISGHRSVSWYQQTPGQGLQFLFEYFSETQRNKGNFPGRFSGRQFSNSRSEMNVSTLELGDSALYLCASSKEAANYEQYFGPGTRLTVT.

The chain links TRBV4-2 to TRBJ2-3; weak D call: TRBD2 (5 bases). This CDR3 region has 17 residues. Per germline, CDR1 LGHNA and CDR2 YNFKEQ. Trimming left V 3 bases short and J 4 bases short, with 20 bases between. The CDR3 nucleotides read TGTGCCAGCAGCCATCCCCTCCGGGGATTGTTCCCAGATACGCAGTATTTT. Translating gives CASSHPLRGLFPDTQYF.

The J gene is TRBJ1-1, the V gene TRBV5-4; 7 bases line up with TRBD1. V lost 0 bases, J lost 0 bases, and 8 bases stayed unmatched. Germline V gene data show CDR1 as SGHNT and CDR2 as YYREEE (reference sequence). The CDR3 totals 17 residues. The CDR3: CASSLGEQGRLNTEAFF. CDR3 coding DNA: TGTGCCAGCAGCTTGGGGGAACAGGGGAGGCTGAACACTGAAGCTTTCTTT. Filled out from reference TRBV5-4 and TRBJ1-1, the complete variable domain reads ETGVTQSPTHLIKTRGQQVTLRCSSQSGHNTVSWYQQALGQGPQFIFQYYREEENGRGNFPPRFSGLQFPNYSSELNVNALELDDSALYLCASSLGEQGRLNTEAFFGQGTRLTVV.

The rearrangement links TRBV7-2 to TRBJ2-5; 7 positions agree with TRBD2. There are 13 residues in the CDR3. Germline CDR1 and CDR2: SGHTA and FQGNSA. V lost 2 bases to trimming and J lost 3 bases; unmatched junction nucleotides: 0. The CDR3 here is CASSLLAEETQYF. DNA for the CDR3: TGTGCCAGCAGCTTACTAGCGGAAGAGACCCAGTACTTC.

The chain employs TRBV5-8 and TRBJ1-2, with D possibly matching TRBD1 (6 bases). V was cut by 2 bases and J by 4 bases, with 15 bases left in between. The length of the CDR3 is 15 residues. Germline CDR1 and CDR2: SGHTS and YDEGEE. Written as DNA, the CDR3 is TGTGCCAGCAGCTTACGGAACAGGGACGGCTATGGCTACACCTTC. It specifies CASSLRNRDGYGYTF.

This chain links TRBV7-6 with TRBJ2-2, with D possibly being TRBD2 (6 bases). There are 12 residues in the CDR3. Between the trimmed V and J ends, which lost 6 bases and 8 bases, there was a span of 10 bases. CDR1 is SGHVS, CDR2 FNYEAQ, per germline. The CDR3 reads CASSLRGGELFF. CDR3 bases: TGTGCCAGCAGTCTCCGGGGGGGGGAGCTGTTTTTT.

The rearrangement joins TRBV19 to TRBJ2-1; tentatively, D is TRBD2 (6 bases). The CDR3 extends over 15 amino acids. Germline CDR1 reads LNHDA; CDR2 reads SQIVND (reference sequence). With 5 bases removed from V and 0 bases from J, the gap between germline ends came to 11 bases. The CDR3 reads CASSFGGSSYNEQFF. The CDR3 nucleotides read TGTGCCAGTAGTTTCGGGGGTAGCTCCTACAATGAGCAGTTCTTC.

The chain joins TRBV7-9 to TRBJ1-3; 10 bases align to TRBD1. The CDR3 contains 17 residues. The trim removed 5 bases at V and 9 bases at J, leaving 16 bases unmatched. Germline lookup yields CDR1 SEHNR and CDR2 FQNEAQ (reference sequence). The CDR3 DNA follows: TGTGCCAGCAGCGCGGCACCGGGACAGGGGCTGGAAGCCACCATATATTTT. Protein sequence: CASSAAPGQGLEATIYF.